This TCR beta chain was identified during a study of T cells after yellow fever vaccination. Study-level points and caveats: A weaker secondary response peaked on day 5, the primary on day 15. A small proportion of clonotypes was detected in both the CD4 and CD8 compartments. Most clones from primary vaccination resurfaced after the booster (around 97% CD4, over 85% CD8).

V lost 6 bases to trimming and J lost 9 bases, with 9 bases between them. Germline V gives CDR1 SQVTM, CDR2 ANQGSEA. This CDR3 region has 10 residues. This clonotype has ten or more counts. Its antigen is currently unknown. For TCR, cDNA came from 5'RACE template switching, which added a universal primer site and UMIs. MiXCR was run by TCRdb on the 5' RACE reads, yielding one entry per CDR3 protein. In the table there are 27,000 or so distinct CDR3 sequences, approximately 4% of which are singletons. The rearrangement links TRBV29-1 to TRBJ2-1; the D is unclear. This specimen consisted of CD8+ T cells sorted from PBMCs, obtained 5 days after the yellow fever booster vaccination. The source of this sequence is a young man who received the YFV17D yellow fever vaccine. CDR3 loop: CSVSTGEQFF. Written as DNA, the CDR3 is TGCAGCGTCTCAACGGGTGAGCAGTTCTTC.